These 26 T cell receptor beta chains were sequenced from one sample in a study of blood T cell repertoires in COVID-19. Profiled with immunoSEQ multiplex PCR; TCRdb holds only in-frame clones, not every one. Of approximately 130,000 clones in the sample, roughly four fifths are singletons; the top ten hold approximately 11%. Material: peripheral blood. These receptors originate from a human donor in a cohort sampled during active COVID-19.

The chain carries TRBV10-1 and TRBJ1-1; TRBD1 matches at 7 bases. The germline V gene has CDR1 WNHNN and CDR2 SYGVQD (reference sequence). V was pared by 6 bases and J by 7 bases, with 14 bases of the junction left unmatched. The CDR3 has 15 residues. This chain's CDR3 is CASSPSSGGYREAFF. CDR3 in DNA: TGCGCCAGCAGCCCCAGCTCAGGGGGATATCGTGAAGCTTTCTTT.

CDR3 coding DNA: TGTGCCAGCAGTTATGGACAGGCTGGGGCCAACGTCCTGACTTTC. Encoded protein: CASSYGQAGANVLTF. The chain carries TRBV2 and TRBJ2-6, with 7 bases matching TRBD1. Germline V CDR1 and CDR2: SNHLY, FYNNEI. The length of the CDR3 is 15 residues. J gave up 2 bases and V 5 bases, and 3 bases lay outside the gene matches.

The chain uses TRBV11-2 and TRBJ2-1, with 9 bases matching TRBD1. This CDR3 spans 15 amino acids. V was clipped by 0 bases and J by 5 bases; unmatched bases: 2. In germline, CDR1 is SGHAT, CDR2 FQNNGV. This CDR3 reads CASSLDGTGHNEQFF. CDR3 nucleotide sequence: TGTGCCAGCAGCTTAGATGGGACAGGGCACAATGAGCAGTTCTTC.

J is TRBJ1-1 and V is TRBV9, with a weak D call TRBD1 (5 bases). Trimming left V 0 bases short and J 7 bases short, with 10 bases between. This CDR3 region has 13 residues. Germline assignment: CDR1 SGDLS and CDR2 YYNGEE. CDR3 DNA sequence: TGTGCCAGCAGCGTAGGTGGGGGGAGTGAAGCTTTCTTT. Its protein product is CASSVGGGSEAFF.

The chain is built from TRBV2 and TRBJ2-2, with TRBD2 matching 7 bases. CDR1 SNHLY and CDR2 FYNNEI come from the germline V gene. V shed 3 bases and J 4 bases; nucleotides not matched to a gene: 2. The length of the CDR3 is 14 residues. The CDR3 DNA is TGTGCCAGCAGTGAGGGGGGGTTCACCGGGGAGCTGTTTTTT. Amino acids: CASSEGGFTGELFF.

V gene TRBV7-9 combines with J gene TRBJ1-2, with D perhaps matching TRBD1 (5 bases). The CDR3 covers 16 residues. The germline V gene encodes CDR1 SEHNR and CDR2 FQNEAQ (reference sequence). The ends were cut back, 6 bases at V and 0 bases at J, with 17 bases in the middle. CDR3 DNA sequence: TGTGCCAGCAGTAGCATCCCGCCGGGGGCTAACTATGGCTACACCTTC. Its protein product is CASSSIPPGANYGYTF.

This clone was seen a handful of times. The gene calls are TRBV6-5 and TRBJ2-7; D remains ambiguous. The V gene's germline CDR1 is MNHEY and CDR2 SVGAGI. CDR3 length: 13 amino acids. Trimming pared 3 bases from V and 3 bases from J, leaving 9 bases between. DNA of the CDR3: TGTGCCAGCAGTTATGGCCCCCACTACGAGCAGTACTTC. This translates into CASSYGPHYEQYF.

The V call is TRBV2, the J call TRBJ2-2; 10 bases map to TRBD1. Trimming removed 6 bases from V and 4 bases from J; junction bases left unmatched: 8. Looked up from germline, CDR1 is SNHLY and CDR2 is FYNNEI. The CDR3 extends over 16 amino acids. Here the CDR3 DNA reads TGTGCCAGCAGCTACCGGGACAGGGGTGGCACCGGGGAGCTGTTTTTT. Its translation: CASSYRDRGGTGELFF.

This sequence joins TRBV10-1 and TRBJ2-1; the match to TRBD2 covers 10 bases. The CDR3 sequence is 14 residues long. Trimming cost V 5 bases and J 9 bases; bases outside gene matches: 7. CDR1 is WNHNN, CDR2 SYGVQD, per germline (reference sequence). Here the CDR3 reads CASSPSGGAFEQFF. The CDR3 region has the DNA TGCGCCAGCAGTCCAAGCGGGGGGGCCTTTGAGCAGTTCTTC.

The CDR3 loop reads CASSPDRAGYQPQHF. CDR3 bases: TGTGCCAGCAGTCCAGACAGGGCCGGGTACCAGCCCCAGCATTTT. V is TRBV2 and J is TRBJ1-5; 7 bases agree with TRBD1. The CDR3 extends over 15 amino acids. The ends lost 5 bases at V and 7 bases at J; junction bases unmatched: 11. From germline, CDR1 is SNHLY and CDR2 FYNNEI.

The V call is TRBV6-5, the J call TRBJ1-3; D is ambiguous. The CDR3 covers 16 residues. Germline loops: CDR1 MNHEY, CDR2 SVGAGI. V was clipped by 0 bases and J by 2 bases, with 11 bases between them. The CDR3 loop reads CASSYSMRLAGNTIYF. Written as DNA, the CDR3 is TGTGCCAGCAGTTACTCGATGCGGTTAGCTGGAAACACCATATATTTT.

V usage is TRBV2 and J usage is TRBJ2-5, with TRBD1 matching 7 bases. V lost 2 bases, J lost 5 bases, and 5 bases stayed unmatched. Germline assignment: CDR1 SNHLY and CDR2 FYNNEI. The CDR3 has 14 amino acids. DNA for the CDR3: TGTGCCAGCAGTGAAATACTAGGGGGCGAGACCCAGTACTTC. Translating gives CASSEILGGETQYF.

This clone showed up just once. The rearrangement links TRBV7-8 to TRBJ2-7; 7 bases agree with TRBD1. The germline gives CDR1 SGHVS, CDR2 FQNEAQ. The V segment lost 6 bases and the J segment 2 bases; nucleotides outside the gene matches: 4. CDR3 length: 13 amino acids. The CDR3 is CASRTTGAYEQYF. CDR3 nucleotides: TGTGCCAGCAGGACCACAGGGGCCTACGAGCAGTACTTC.

The rearrangement uses TRBV2 and TRBJ1-5; D is possibly TRBD1 (6 bases). The CDR3 is made up of 13 amino acids. V was trimmed by 2 bases and J by 6 bases, leaving 8 bases between them. The germline V gene has CDR1 SNHLY and CDR2 FYNNEI. The DNA of the CDR3 is TGTGCCAGCAGTGAAATAGGGGGTCAGCCCCAGCATTTT. It codes for CASSEIGGQPQHF.

This clone was recorded only once. The rearrangement uses TRBV21-1 and TRBJ1-2; the table's D call of TRBD1 was not tested on the DNA. TRBV21-1 constitutes a pseudogene. The CDR3 loop spans 16 amino acids. The CDR3 sequence: CASNNNRDKLNYGYTF. The CDR3 DNA reads TGTGCCAGCAACAACAACCGGGACAAGCTTAACTATGGCTACACCTTC.

The chain employs TRBV5-6 and TRBJ2-3; TRBD1 might be the D (6 bases). This CDR3 has 16 residues. Per the germline V gene, CDR1 is SGHDT and CDR2 is YYEEEE. Trimming removed 4 bases at V and 0 bases at J, with 15 bases between. The CDR3 is CASSPRGGSSTDTQYF. The CDR3 DNA reads as TGTGCCAGCAGCCCAAGAGGGGGATCTAGCACAGATACGCAGTATTTT.

The genes are TRBV7-9 and TRBJ2-5; no reliable D call. CDR3 length equals 16 residues. V dropped 0 bases and J dropped 5 bases, with 16 bases sitting between them. Germline V gene lookup returns CDR1 SEHNR and CDR2 FQNEAQ (reference sequence). For the CDR3, the DNA is TGTGCCAGCAGCTTAGCGCTAGACGCCCTGGAGGAGACCCAGTACTTC. It yields the protein CASSLALDALEETQYF.

This clone was counted only a few times. The genes are TRBV5-1 and TRBJ1-1, with TRBD1 matching over 8 bases. This CDR3 has 16 amino acids. CDR1 and CDR2 (germline): SGHRS, YFSETQ. J gave up 5 bases and V 0 bases, and 9 bases lay outside the gene matches. CDR3 region: CASSLEVQGAGTEAFF. The CDR3 bases are TGCGCCAGCAGCTTGGAGGTTCAGGGGGCGGGAACTGAAGCTTTCTTT.

In DNA form, the CDR3 reads TGTGCCAGCAGCCGAATACAGGGGACCCAAGAGACCCAGTACTTC. Protein: CASSRIQGTQETQYF. This chain joins TRBV11-2 and TRBJ2-5, with 7 bases fitting TRBD1. Germline V lookup: CDR1 SGHAT, CDR2 FQNNGV. V was pared by 5 bases and J by 1 base, with 7 bases of the junction left unmatched. This CDR3 comprises 15 residues.

J is TRBJ1-4 and V is TRBV2, with 7 bases aligning to TRBD1. CDR3 length: 19 amino acids. Germline CDR1 reads SNHLY; CDR2 reads FYNNEI. V lost 0 bases, J lost 0 bases, and 10 bases stayed unmatched. The CDR3 DNA reads TGTGCCAGCAGTGAAGCCGCAGGACAGGTCCTTGCAACTAATGAAAAACTGTTTTTT. Translated, it gives CASSEAAGQVLATNEKLFF.

With regard to this clone: At one boundary the junction diverges from the germline segment, which might be a read error. The chain links TRBV4-2 to TRBJ1-2, with 10 bases fitting TRBD1. Germline CDR1 and CDR2: LGHNA and YNFKEQ. CDR3 size: 15 residues. The CDR3 DNA reads as TGTGCCAGCAGCCCCACCCGGGGACAGGGGCTCGCAATTGCCTTC. Amino acid sequence: CASSPTRGQGLAIAF.

V usage is TRBV28 and J usage is TRBJ1-2; D might be TRBD1 (6 bases). V gave up 2 bases and J gave up 4 bases, with 8 bases separating them. Germline CDR1 MDHEN, CDR2 SYDVKM. CDR3 length: 13 residues. The CDR3 spells CASSLQGTYGYTF. In DNA form, the CDR3 reads TGTGCCAGCAGTTTACAGGGGACCTATGGCTACACCTTC.

J is TRBJ1-6 and V is TRBV24-1, with D maybe TRBD1 (6 bases). The CDR3 is 13 residues long. V shed 9 bases and J shed 6 bases, with 11 bases lying between them. Germline values: CDR1 KGHDR, CDR2 SFDVKD. CDR3 nucleotides: TGTGCCACCGCAGGGGACGGTAATTCACCCCTCCACTTT. Translating it yields CATAGDGNSPLHF.

This clone was recorded once. This chain uses TRBV25-1 with TRBJ2-7; no clear D. CDR1 is MGHDK, CDR2 SYGVNS, per germline. Trimming stripped 6 bases from V and 0 bases from J, with 15 bases between. The CDR3 totals 15 residues. The CDR3 DNA sequence: TGTGCCAGCAGCGACATAGGTCCCAGCTCCTACGAGCAGTACTTC. As protein: CASSDIGPSSYEQYF.

This clone was recorded many times. The chain links TRBV19 to TRBJ1-2; TRBD1 matches 7 bases. Germline V CDR1 and CDR2: LNHDA, SQIVND (reference sequence). CDR3 size: 15 residues. With V trimmed by 2 bases and J by 0 bases, 3 bases remained unmatched. The CDR3 here is CASSIRQGANYGYTF. The CDR3 nucleotides are TGTGCCAGTAGTATACGACAGGGAGCTAACTATGGCTACACCTTC.

The V call is TRBV7-9, the J call TRBJ2-3; 9 nucleotides line up with TRBD1. The CDR3 covers 16 residues. Germline assignment: CDR1 SEHNR and CDR2 FQNEAQ (reference sequence). V was clipped by 2 bases and J by 7 bases; unmatched bases: 10. The DNA for the CDR3 is TGTGCCAGCAGCTTAACCGGACAGGGGAGAATAAATACGCAGTATTTT. Residues: CASSLTGQGRINTQYF. The full variable domain, its missing parts supplied by reference TRBV7-9 and TRBJ2-3, is DTGVSQNPRHKITKRGQNVTFRCDPISEHNRLYWYRQTLGQGPEFLTYFQNEAQLEKSRLLSDRFSAERPKGSFSTLEIQRTEQGDSAMYLCASSLTGQGRINTQYFGPGTRLTVL.